Presented here are 9 T cell receptor beta chains from one specimen sequenced in a study of T cells expressing NK-cell markers. No DNA is given; TCRdb re-called the 5' RACE reads and lists each CDR3 protein once. The table counts 550,000 to 600,000 distinct CDR3 sequences; approximately 4% lies in the top ten. The material sequenced was blood T cells: a sorted CD56 or NKG2C T cell subset, CD4+ or CD8+ T cells, or bulk PBMC T cells (not recorded which). The receptors come from a man aged 18 to 35 in good health.

The genes are TRBV20-1 and TRBJ2-5; the D call from TCRdb, TRBD2, cannot be confirmed without DNA. Germline V gene sequence: CDR1 DFQATT, CDR2 SNEGSKA (reference sequence). CDR3 length equals 18 residues. The CDR3 protein is CSARDGSPKTSGSETQYF.

The rearrangement links TRBV12-3 or TRBV12-4 to TRBJ2-1; TCRdb's D call of TRBD1 is untestable without DNA. This CDR3 region has 16 residues. The CDR3 region is CASSFVRGVAGVEQFF.

This chain joins TRBV15 and TRBJ2-2; the D gene TCRdb calls, TRBD2, cannot be checked with no DNA. Germline V CDR1 and CDR2: LNHNV, YYDKDF (reference sequence). The CDR3 totals 18 residues. This CDR3 is CATKDRGTSSGSIRELFF.

The chain recombines TRBV25-1 with TRBJ1-1. CDR1 and CDR2 (germline): MGHDK, SYGVNS. This CDR3 has 14 amino acids. The CDR3 is CASSVYGGNTEAFF.

This chain uses TRBV12-3 or TRBV12-4 with TRBJ2-3; TCRdb's D call, TRBD2, is unchecked because there is no DNA. This CDR3 contains 17 residues. This CDR3 is CASSFASGTSFTDTQYF.

This chain uses TRBV6-2 or TRBV6-3 with TRBJ1-5. Germline-derived CDR1 and CDR2 are MNHEY and SVGEGT. The CDR3 covers 13 residues. The CDR3 reads CASTITFSQPQHF.

The chain combines TRBV3-1 with TRBJ2-2; the TCRdb call, TRBD2, lacks DNA for checking. Germline assignment: CDR1 LGHDT and CDR2 YNNKEL (reference sequence). The CDR3 is 17 amino acids. The CDR3 region is CASSQSLAGAATGELFF.

The chain links TRBV27 to TRBJ2-3. Per germline, CDR1 MNHEY and CDR2 SMNVEV (reference sequence). The CDR3 spans 18 residues. The CDR3 region is CASSFLGWSASSTDTQYF.

V usage is TRBV20-1 and J usage is TRBJ1-1; as DNA is missing, the TRBD1 call by TCRdb cannot be tested. The CDR3 covers 14 residues. The germline CDR1 and CDR2 sequences are DFQATT and SNEGSKA (reference sequence). This CDR3 is CSANEGHVNTEAFF.